A selection of T cell receptor beta chains follows, all from one sample in a study of cytomegalovirus exposure and HLA in healthy donors. TCRdb's table, derived via immunoSEQ multiplex PCR, lists solely in-frame clones and lacks some. In the table there are more than 85,000 clones, 75% to 80% of which are singletons. Specimen: PBMCs. Every receptor here comes from a female donor in good health and CMV-seronegative. CDR3s include the opening cysteine and the closing phenylalanine or tryptophan. The order of the fields is J gene, V gene, CDR3 length, D gene, clone size, CDR3 DNA, CDR3 protein. The D gene is left open where the match is weak. The size field is filled for only some rows; it gives once, few, many or a size class.

TRBJ1-4 | TRBV29-1 | 15 | - | few | TGCAGCGTTAAAGGGTCTATCGCAACTAATGAAAAACTGTTTTTT | CSVKGSIATNEKLFF
TRBJ2-7 | TRBV27 | 13 | TRBD2 | - | TGTGCCAGCAGGGATAGCGGGAGCTACGAGCAGTACTTC | CASRDSGSYEQYF
TRBJ2-3 | TRBV7-9 | 13 | - | - | TGTGCCAGCAGCTTAGGAGTCACAGATACGCAGTATTTT | CASSLGVTDTQYF
TRBJ1-5 | TRBV7-9 | 15 | - | - | TGTGCCAGCAGCTTAGCGGGGGGGAACAATCAGCCCCAGCATTTT | CASSLAGGNNQPQHF
TRBJ1-1 | TRBV28 | 16 | - | - | TGTGCCAGCAGCCTTATGTGGAACAGGGATGGCACTGAAGCTTTCTTT | CASSLMWNRDGTEAFF
TRBJ1-1 | TRBV7-6 | 14 | - | few | TGTGCCAGCAGCCCCCCGACAGGGAACACTGAAGCTTTCTTT | CASSPPTGNTEAFF
TRBJ2-6 | TRBV4-3 | 22 | TRBD2 | few | TGCGCCAGCAGCCAAGGAGGAGGGTCGGGCCGTAGCGGGAGATCCGGGGCCAACGTCCTGACTTTC | CASSQGGGSGRSGRSGANVLTF
TRBJ2-2 | TRBV4-1 | 16 | TRBD1 | - | TGCGCCAGCAGCCAAAGGGACAGGGCGAACACCGGGGAGCTGTTTTTT | CASSQRDRANTGELFF
TRBJ2-5 | TRBV7-3 | 15 | TRBD1 | - | TGTGCCAGCAGCCCCACCGGGACAGGCCGGGAGACCCAGTACTTC | CASSPTGTGRETQYF
TRBJ2-7 | TRBV7-6 | 14 | TRBD2 | - | TGTGCCAGCAGCCCCCTAGCGGGAGGGTCCGAGCAGTACTTC | CASSPLAGGSEQYF
TRBJ1-5 | TRBV5-5 | 15 | - | - | TGTGCCAGCAGCTTGAGTGGTCAGAAAGATCAGCCCCAGCATTTT | CASSLSGQKDQPQHF
TRBJ2-7 | TRBV19 | 12 | TRBD1 | - | TGTGCCACCGGACAGGGCTCCAACGAGCAGTACTTC | CATGQGSNEQYF
TRBJ2-1 | TRBV7-2 | 15 | - | - | TGTGCCAGCAGCCCCCGGGACTTTTCTTACAATGAGCAGTTCTTC | CASSPRDFSYNEQFF
TRBJ1-6 | TRBV10-3 | 15 | - | - | TGTGCCATCAGTGAGGGCGAGGGAGCTAGGTCACCCCTCCACTTT | CAISEGEGARSPLHF
TRBJ2-7 | TRBV4-2 | 12 | - | - | TGTGCCAGCAGCCAGACAGGATACGAGCAGTACTTC | CASSQTGYEQYF
TRBJ1-6 | TRBV5-6 | 13 | - | - | TGTGCCACCAGCTTCCTCCGGGGTTCACCCCTCCACTTT | CATSFLRGSPLHF
TRBJ2-7 | TRBV14 | 15 | TRBD1 | - | TGTGCCAGCAGCCTCGGCGGGACAGGGGCCCACGAGCAGTACTTC | CASSLGGTGAHEQYF